This entry lists 15 T cell receptor beta chains sequenced from one sample in a study of T cell repertoires in cytomegalovirus infection. TCRdb redid the calling of the reads with MiXCR, one entry per CDR3 protein. Of roughly 300,000 distinct CDR3 sequences listed, about 26% are singletons. Sequencing was carried out using PBMCs. Receptors originate from a human donor in good health (CMV status not recorded). Some clones in this sample may be carry-over from other donors' samples.

V is TRBV7-8 and J is TRBJ2-7; 7 bases line up with TRBD1. Germline assignment: CDR1 SGHVS and CDR2 FQNEAQ. V was pared by 1 base and J by 2 bases, with 2 bases of the junction left unmatched. The CDR3 is made up of 14 amino acids. The CDR3 loop reads CASSLGTGAYEQYV. DNA for the CDR3: TGTGCCAGCAGCTTAGGGACAGGTGCCTACGAGCAGTACGTC.

The V call is TRBV7-2, the J call TRBJ2-7; D might be TRBD1 (6 bases). CDR3 size: 15 residues. V was cut by 0 bases and J by 1 base, with 10 bases left in between. Germline CDR1 and CDR2: SGHTA and FQGNSA. The CDR3 nucleotides read TGTGCCAGCAGCTTAGCGGGCAGGGGATCCTACGAGCAGTACTTC. Its translation: CASSLAGRGSYEQYF.

This sequence joins TRBV2 and TRBJ1-2; D may be TRBD1 (6 bases). The CDR3 is made up of 13 amino acids. The ends were cut back, 4 bases at V and 8 bases at J, with 14 bases in the middle. Germline V CDR1 and CDR2: SNHLY, FYNNEI. The CDR3 loop reads CASSARTAPGYTF. CDR3 DNA sequence: TGTGCCAGCAGTGCCCGGACAGCTCCCGGCTACACCTTC.

Ten or more counts support this clonotype. The chain couples TRBV7-2 to TRBJ2-7; D might be TRBD1 (5 bases). Germline-derived CDR1 and CDR2 are SGHTA and FQGNSA. V was clipped by 1 base and J by 6 bases, with 19 bases between them. The CDR3 has 16 amino acids. CDR3: CASSLDLTFRGGEQYF. The CDR3 nucleotides read TGTGCCAGCAGCTTAGATTTAACTTTTAGGGGCGGCGAGCAGTACTTC. Variable domain in full (rest from reference TRBV7-2 and TRBJ2-7): GAGVSQSPSNKVTEKGKDVELRCDPISGHTALYWYRQSLGQGLEFLIYFQGNSAPDKSGLPSDRFSAERTGGSVSTLTIQRTQQEDSAVYLCASSLDLTFRGGEQYFGPGTRLTVT.

The chain links TRBV7-9 to TRBJ1-6, with unresolved D. The CDR3 spans 14 residues. Per the germline V gene, CDR1 is SEHNR and CDR2 is FQNEAQ (reference sequence). The ends were cut back, 8 bases at V and 8 bases at J, with 16 bases in the middle. The CDR3 loop is CASHPGLGYSPLHF. The CDR3 DNA is TGTGCCAGCCACCCGGGCCTTGGGTATTCACCCCTCCACTTT.

The CDR3 loop reads CASSPSERLDDNEQFF. As DNA, the CDR3 is TGTGCCAGCAGCCCAAGTGAAAGACTAGATGACAATGAGCAGTTCTTC. This sequence joins TRBV4-2 and TRBJ2-1, with a tentative D call TRBD2 (6 bases). V was shortened by 4 bases and J by 5 bases, with 18 bases between the two germline ends. Germline values: CDR1 LGHNA, CDR2 YNFKEQ. The CDR3 has 16 amino acids.

This clonotype was seen ten or more times. J is TRBJ2-7 and V is TRBV28, with 12 bases identical to TRBD2. This CDR3 spans 15 amino acids. The germline V gene has CDR1 MDHEN and CDR2 SYDVKM. V shed 4 bases and J 2 bases; nucleotides not matched to a gene: 3. The CDR3 region has the DNA TGTGCCAGCAGTTCCCTAGCGGGAGGGCCCTACGAGCAGTACTTC. This sequence encodes CASSSLAGGPYEQYF. The variable domain in full, with the rest retrieved from reference TRBV28 and TRBJ2-7, is DVKVTQSSRYLVKRTGEKVFLECVQDMDHENMFWYRQDPGLGLRLIYFSYDVKMKEKGDIPEGYSVSREKKERFSLILESASTNQTSMYLCASSSLAGGPYEQYFGPGTRLTVT.

This clonotype was picked up many times. The chain uses TRBV6-2 or TRBV6-3 and TRBJ2-2; 11 bases are a match to TRBD1. CDR1 MNHEY and CDR2 SVGEGT come from the germline V gene. The CDR3 covers 16 residues. V shed 2 bases, J shed 7 bases, and the junction held 6 bases outside the gene matches. Here the CDR3 reads CASSYRTGGRGGELFF. CDR3 DNA: TGTGCCAGCAGTTACCGGACAGGGGGCCGCGGCGGGGAGCTGTTTTTT.

In this sample, this clonotype turned up a few times. CDR3 DNA sequence: TGTGCCAGCAGTTTATTGCAGGGGGCGCGAGTGGCAGATACGCAGTATTTT. It codes for CASSLLQGARVADTQYF. The J gene is TRBJ2-3, the V gene TRBV28; 8 positions match TRBD1. Trimming cost V 1 base and J 4 bases; bases outside gene matches: 10. The length of the CDR3 is 17 residues. Germline CDR1 MDHEN, CDR2 SYDVKM. Together with reference TRBV28 and TRBJ2-3, the CDR3 gives the full variable domain: DVKVTQSSRYLVKRTGEKVFLECVQDMDHENMFWYRQDPGLGLRLIYFSYDVKMKEKGDIPEGYSVSREKKERFSLILESASTNQTSMYLCASSLLQGARVADTQYFGPGTRLTVL.

Remarks on this clonotype: One junction end disagrees with the germline gene, perhaps due to a read error. The V and J genes are TRBV27 and TRBJ2-7; D possibly corresponds to TRBD1 (5 bases). The CDR3 contains 15 residues. CDR1 is MNHEY and CDR2 is SMNVEV in the germline V gene (reference sequence). In DNA, the CDR3 is TGTGTCAGCAGTTTAAAGGGGTTCCCCTCCTACGAGCAGTACTTC. Encoded protein: CVSSLKGFPSYEQYF.

CDR3 nucleotides: TGTGCCAGCAGTTACCAGTACAATGAGCAGTTCTTC. It codes for CASSYQYNEQFF. The chain uses TRBV6-2 or TRBV6-3 and TRBJ2-1, with D unclear. Germline CDR1 and CDR2: MNHEY and SVGEGT. This CDR3 contains 12 residues. Between the trimmed V and J ends, which lost 2 bases and 4 bases, there was a span of 3 bases.

The V gene is TRBV28, the J gene TRBJ2-7; D gene uncertain. Trimming stripped 4 bases from V and 4 bases from J, with 8 bases between. The CDR3 totals 12 residues. Germline V gene sequence: CDR1 MDHEN, CDR2 SYDVKM. In DNA form, the CDR3 reads TGTGCCAGCAGTTGGCAGGAGTACGAGCAGTACTTC. Its translation: CASSWQEYEQYF.

A few counts support this clonotype. The genes are TRBV7-9 and TRBJ1-4; D gene unclear. CDR3 length: 12 amino acids. CDR1 is SEHNR and CDR2 is FQNEAQ in the germline V gene (reference sequence). V lost 4 bases and J lost 7, with 7 bases in between. CDR3 protein: CASSSDVEKLFF. The CDR3 DNA follows: TGTGCCAGCAGCTCGGATGTTGAAAAACTGTTTTTT.

The gene calls are TRBV28 and TRBJ1-5; TRBD1 aligns across 8 bases. Germline V gene data show CDR1 as MDHEN and CDR2 as SYDVKM. J lost 5 bases, V lost 3 bases, and 9 bases had no gene match. This CDR3 contains 16 residues. The DNA for the CDR3 is TGTGCCAGCAGTTTGGGACAGGTCTATGGGCATCAGCCCCAGCATTTT. It specifies CASSLGQVYGHQPQHF.

The J gene is TRBJ2-3, the V gene TRBV10-3; 10 bases fit TRBD2. Germline V gene data show CDR1 as ENHRY and CDR2 as SYGVKD. CDR3 length equals 15 residues. Trimming at V came to 7 bases and at J to 0 bases, leaving 4 bases not matched to a gene. The CDR3 protein is CAIKASGGSTDTQYF. CDR3 coding DNA: TGTGCCATCAAAGCTAGCGGGGGTAGCACAGATACGCAGTATTTT.